The table lists the clone carrying this T cell receptor beta chain with a few counts. Profiled with immunoSEQ multiplex PCR; TCRdb holds only in-frame clones, not every one. The sample has about 320,000 clones, around four fifths seen once. This specimen belongs to a study of Ad26.COV2.S vaccination and SARS-CoV-2 variants. The V end was cut by 4 bases, the J end by 5 bases, with 21 bases between. In germline, CDR1 is SGDLS, CDR2 YYNGEE. The CDR3 contains 16 residues. Treatment given: about 20 received Ad26.COV2.S at low or high dose, single or two shots; 5 received placebo; per-sample allocation not given. Samples were taken on day 63 after the first vaccine or placebo injection.

This receptor was obtained from a person aged 18-65 years who received the Ad26.COV2.S COVID-19 vaccine or a placebo. The chain joins TRBV9 to TRBJ1-2; D is ambiguous. The source material was peripheral blood, sampled in a trial of Ad26.COV2.S vaccine versus placebo. In DNA, the CDR3 is TGTGCCAGCAGCACCGGTACCTCGCTTGACCTTTATGGCTACACCTTC. This gives the protein CASSTGTSLDLYGYTF.